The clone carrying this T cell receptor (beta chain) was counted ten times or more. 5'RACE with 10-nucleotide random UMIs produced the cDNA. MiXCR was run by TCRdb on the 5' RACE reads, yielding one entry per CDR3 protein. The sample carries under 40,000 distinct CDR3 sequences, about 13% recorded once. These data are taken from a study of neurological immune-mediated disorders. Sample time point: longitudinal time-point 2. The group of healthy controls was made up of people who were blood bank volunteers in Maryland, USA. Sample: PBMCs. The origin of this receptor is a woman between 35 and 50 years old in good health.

CDR3 nucleotide sequence: TGTGCCAGCAGTAGAGCGGAGTCCACTGAAGCTTTCTTT. This translates into CASSRAESTEAFF. V is TRBV6-2 or TRBV6-3 and J is TRBJ1-1; D is undetermined. The CDR3 is made up of 13 amino acids. Germline lookup yields CDR1 MNHEY and CDR2 SVGEGT. Trimming pared 5 bases from V and 4 bases from J, leaving 11 bases between.